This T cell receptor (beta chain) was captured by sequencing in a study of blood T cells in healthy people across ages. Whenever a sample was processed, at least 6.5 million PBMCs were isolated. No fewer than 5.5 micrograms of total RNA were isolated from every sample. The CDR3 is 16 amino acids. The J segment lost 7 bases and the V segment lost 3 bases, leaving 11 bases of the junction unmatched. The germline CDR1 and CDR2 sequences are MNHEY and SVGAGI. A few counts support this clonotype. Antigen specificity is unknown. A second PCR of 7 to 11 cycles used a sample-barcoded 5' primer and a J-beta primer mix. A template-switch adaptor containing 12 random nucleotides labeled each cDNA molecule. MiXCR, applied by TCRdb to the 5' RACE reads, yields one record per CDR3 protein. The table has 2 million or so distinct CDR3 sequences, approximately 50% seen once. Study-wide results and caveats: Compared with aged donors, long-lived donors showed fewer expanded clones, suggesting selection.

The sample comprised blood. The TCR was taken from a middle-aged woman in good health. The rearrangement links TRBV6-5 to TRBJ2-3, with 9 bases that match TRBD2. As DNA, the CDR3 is TGTGCCAGCAGTTATAACCTAGCGGGGCGAGCGAATACGCAGTATTTT. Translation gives CASSYNLAGRANTQYF.